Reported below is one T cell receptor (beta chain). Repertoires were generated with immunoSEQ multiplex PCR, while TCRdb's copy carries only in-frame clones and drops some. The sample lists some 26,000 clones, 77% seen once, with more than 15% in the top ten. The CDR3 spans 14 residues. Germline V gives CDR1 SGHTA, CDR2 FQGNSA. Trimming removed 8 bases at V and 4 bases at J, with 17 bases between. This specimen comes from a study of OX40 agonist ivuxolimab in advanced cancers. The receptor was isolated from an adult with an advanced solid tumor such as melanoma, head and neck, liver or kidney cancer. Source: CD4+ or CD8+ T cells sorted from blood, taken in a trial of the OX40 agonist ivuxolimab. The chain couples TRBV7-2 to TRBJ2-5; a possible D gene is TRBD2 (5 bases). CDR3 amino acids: CASALEGRRETQYF. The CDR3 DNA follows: TGTGCCAGCGCCCTAGAGGGCAGGAGAGAGACCCAGTACTTC.